This T cell receptor (beta chain) was obtained from a study of cytomegalovirus exposure and HLA in healthy donors. Regarding the study as a whole: The classifier, whose performance was assessed in both the original and validation cohorts, reportedly diagnosed cytomegalovirus status with high specificity and sensitivity. It has been reported that TCR beta sequences accurately predicted the HLA-A and HLA-B alleles of most subjects. Most likely, a cluster of highly shared sequence variants arose as a sequencing artifact. A few V segments could not be told apart, such as TRBV6-2 and TRBV6-3, and were left out.

PCR was performed using 60 Vbeta and 13 Jbeta primers. Generated by immunoSEQ multiplex PCR, the TCRdb table keeps only in-frame clones and is missing some. This repertoire shows roughly 69,000 clones, approximately 70% found once; its top ten account for roughly 5.5%. Of note for this clone: Its antigen remains unknown.

This CDR3 is built from 15 residues. Germline V gene data show CDR1 as KGHSH and CDR2 as LQKENI. Germline trimming cut 3 bases from V and 7 bases from J; bases unmatched to any gene: 8. This sequence was found in a man aged 50-59 years in good health and CMV-seronegative. Sequences were obtained from PBMCs. The J gene is TRBJ1-4, the V gene TRBV18, with 7 bases lining up with TRBD1. This CDR3 reads CASSPWTGGTEKLFF. CDR3 in DNA: TGTGCCAGCTCACCGTGGACAGGCGGCACTGAAAAACTGTTTTTT.